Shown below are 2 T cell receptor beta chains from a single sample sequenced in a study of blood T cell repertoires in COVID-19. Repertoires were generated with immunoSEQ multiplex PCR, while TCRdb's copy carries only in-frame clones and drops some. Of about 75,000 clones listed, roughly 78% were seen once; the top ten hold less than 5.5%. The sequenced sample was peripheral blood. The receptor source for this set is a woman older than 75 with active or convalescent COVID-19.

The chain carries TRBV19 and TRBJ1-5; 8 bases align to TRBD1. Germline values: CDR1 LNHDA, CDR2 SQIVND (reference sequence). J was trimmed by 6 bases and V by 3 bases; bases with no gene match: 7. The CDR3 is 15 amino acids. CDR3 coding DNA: TGTGCCAGTAGTATGGTGGGGACAGGTGGTCAGCCCCAGCATTTT. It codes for CASSMVGTGGQPQHF.

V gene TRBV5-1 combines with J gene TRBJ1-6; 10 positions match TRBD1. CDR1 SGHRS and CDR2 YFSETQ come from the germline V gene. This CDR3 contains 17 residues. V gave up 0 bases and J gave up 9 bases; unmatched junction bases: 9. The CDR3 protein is CASSLAPIRDRGSPLHF. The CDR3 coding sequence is TGCGCCAGCAGCTTGGCTCCGATCCGGGACAGGGGTTCACCCCTCCACTTT.